Shown below are 25 T cell receptor beta chains from a single sample sequenced in a study of blood T cell repertoires in COVID-19. Assay: immunoSEQ multiplex PCR; the TCRdb copy retains only in-frame clones and omits some. The repertoire has approximately 300,000 clones, approximately 90% of them found once; the top ten carry approximately 0.84%. The sequencing input was peripheral blood. The receptor set was obtained from a man in his thirties or forties with acute or convalescent COVID-19.

This chain connects TRBV5-4 to TRBJ2-7, with TRBD2 matching over 9 bases. Germline CDR1 is SGHNT and CDR2 is YYREEE (reference sequence). The CDR3 sequence is 15 residues long. Trimming removed 4 bases from V and 0 bases from J; junction bases left unmatched: 5. The CDR3 nucleotides read TGTGCCAGCAGCCCCGGGACTAGCCCCTCCTACGAGCAGTACTTC. Residues: CASSPGTSPSYEQYF. The whole variable domain, filled in from reference TRBV5-4 and TRBJ2-7, reads ETGVTQSPTHLIKTRGQQVTLRCSSQSGHNTVSWYQQALGQGPQFIFQYYREEENGRGNFPPRFSGLQFPNYSSELNVNALELDDSALYLCASSPGTSPSYEQYFGPGTRLTVT.

V and J are TRBV29-1 and TRBJ2-5, with 7 bases that match TRBD1. The CDR3 loop spans 12 amino acids. Trimming removed 7 bases from V and 1 base from J; junction bases left unmatched: 3. The germline gives CDR1 SQVTM, CDR2 ANQGSEA. CDR3 sequence reads: CSAGDSQETQYF. Here the CDR3 DNA reads TGCAGCGCCGGGGACAGCCAAGAGACCCAGTACTTC.

The J gene is TRBJ2-1, the V gene TRBV14; D is possibly TRBD2 (6 bases). V was shortened by 4 bases and J by 10 bases, with 14 bases between the two germline ends. Germline V gene sequence: CDR1 SGHDN, CDR2 FVKESK. This CDR3 is 13 amino acids long. CDR3 coding DNA: TGTGCCAGCAGCCGCCAAACCGGGGGAGAGCAGTTCTTC. This codes for CASSRQTGGEQFF.

J is TRBJ1-3 and V is TRBV27, with TRBD1 matching over 7 bases. V was pared by 5 bases and J by 11 bases, with 9 bases of the junction left unmatched. The CDR3 extends over 13 amino acids. Germline CDR1 reads MNHEY; CDR2 reads SMNVEV (reference sequence). The CDR3 here is CASSLWTGGPIYF. The CDR3 DNA reads TGTGCCAGCAGTCTCTGGACAGGCGGCCCCATATATTTT.

This rearrangement joins TRBV18 to TRBJ1-1; D possibly corresponds to TRBD1 (6 bases). Trimming left V 5 bases short and J 1 base short, with 8 bases between. CDR3 length: 13 residues. Germline V CDR1 and CDR2: KGHSH, LQKENI. CDR3 protein: CASSGQKNTEAFF. CDR3 in DNA: TGTGCCAGCTCAGGACAGAAGAACACTGAAGCTTTCTTT.

The chain is built from TRBV10-1 and TRBJ1-6; possible D gene TRBD1, 5 bases. The ends were cut back, 3 bases at V and 10 bases at J, with 13 bases in the middle. The CDR3 covers 14 residues. Looked up from germline, CDR1 is WNHNN and CDR2 is SYGVQD (reference sequence). The CDR3 is CASSEGVPGSPLHF. The DNA of the CDR3 is TGCGCCAGCAGTGAAGGGGTCCCCGGATCACCCCTCCACTTT.

The chain joins TRBV15 to TRBJ1-1; tentative D call: TRBD1 (5 bases). The CDR3 has 16 residues. Germline CDR1 LNHNV, CDR2 YYDKDF (reference sequence). V gave up 7 bases and J gave up 2 bases, with 20 bases separating them. CDR3 protein: CATKQGWGGFNTEAFF. CDR3 sequence (DNA): TGTGCCACCAAGCAGGGATGGGGGGGGTTTAACACTGAAGCTTTCTTT.

This clone was counted between two and nine times. The V gene is TRBV6-5, the J gene TRBJ1-1; the D is unclear. The CDR3 is 15 residues long. CDR1 and CDR2 from the germline V gene are MNHEY and SVGAGI. V shed 6 bases and J shed 1 base, with 15 bases lying between them. CDR3 sequence reads: CASSYERSPNTEAFF. The CDR3 DNA reads as TGTGCCAGCAGCTACGAGCGATCCCCGAACACTGAAGCTTTCTTT.

The genes are TRBV7-9 and TRBJ2-7; TRBD1 matches 8 bases. The CDR3 has 13 residues. Germline-derived CDR1 and CDR2 are SEHNR and FQNEAQ (reference sequence). The J segment lost 5 bases and the V segment lost 3 bases, leaving 3 bases of the junction unmatched. The CDR3 coding sequence is TGTGCCAGCAGCTTTGACAGGGGCCACGAGCAGTACTTC. Encoded protein: CASSFDRGHEQYF.

This chain uses TRBV11-3 with TRBJ2-7, with D possibly TRBD2 on 7 matching bases. Per the germline V gene, CDR1 is SGHNT and CDR2 is YENEEA. This CDR3 is built from 17 residues. V lost 5 bases and J lost 3, with 23 bases in between. CDR3: CASSPRRGPELCYEQYF. Written as DNA, the CDR3 is TGTGCCAGCAGCCCCAGGCGGGGGCCCGAACTTTGCTACGAGCAGTACTTC.

This chain connects TRBV2 to TRBJ2-5; 14 positions match TRBD2. Germline V lookup: CDR1 SNHLY, CDR2 FYNNEI. The CDR3 is 16 residues long. J gave up 13 bases and V 5 bases, and 15 bases lay outside the gene matches. The CDR3 DNA reads as TGTGCCAGCAGTTTCACCGGGACTAGCGGGGGCCCGTCGGGGTACTTC. Protein sequence: CASSFTGTSGGPSGYF. Full variable domain (missing parts from reference TRBV2 and TRBJ2-5): EPEVTQTPSHQVTQMGQEVILRCVPISNHLYFYWYRQILGQKVEFLVSFYNNEISEKSEIFDDQFSVERPDGSNFTLKIRSTKLEDSAMYFCASSFTGTSGGPSGYFGPGTRLLVL.

The rearrangement joins TRBV20-1 to TRBJ1-1; TRBD1 is a possible D gene (6 bases). Germline lookup yields CDR1 DFQATT and CDR2 SNEGSKA (reference sequence). V was trimmed by 4 bases and J by 10 bases, leaving 13 bases between them. This CDR3 region has 11 residues. CDR3 nucleotide sequence: TGCAGTGCTACCATTACAGGGAGAGCTTTCTTT. As protein: CSATITGRAFF.

The rearrangement links TRBV10-3 to TRBJ1-6; D possibly corresponds to TRBD1 (6 bases). Germline V lookup: CDR1 ENHRY, CDR2 SYGVKD. The CDR3 contains 14 residues. Trimming shortened V by 2 bases and J by 8 bases, and 10 bases separated the two germline ends. CDR3 sequence: CAISEAGVDSPLHF. The DNA of the CDR3 is TGTGCCATCAGTGAGGCAGGGGTTGATTCACCCCTCCACTTT.

CDR3 residues: CASSLNRALGTEAFF. The DNA for the CDR3 is TGCGCCAGCAGCTTAAACAGGGCCCTGGGCACTGAAGCTTTCTTT. This rearrangement joins TRBV5-1 to TRBJ1-1; D may be TRBD1 (6 bases). The CDR3 has 15 amino acids. V lost 2 bases and J lost 4, with 15 bases in between. The germline gives CDR1 SGHRS, CDR2 YFSETQ.

This chain connects TRBV5-1 to TRBJ2-7, with 9 nucleotides matching TRBD1. This CDR3 comprises 16 residues. The trim removed 6 bases at V and 6 bases at J, leaving 16 bases unmatched. Germline-derived CDR1 and CDR2 are SGHRS and YFSETQ. The CDR3 nucleotides read TGCGCCAGCACTCAAGGGAGGGGGACAGGGTCGCTCGAGCAGTACTTC. It is translated as CASTQGRGTGSLEQYF.

This clone appeared once. The V call is TRBV18, the J call TRBJ2-7; the D is unclear. This CDR3 comprises 15 residues. The V gene lost 3 bases and the J gene lost 0 bases, with 12 bases spanning the gap. CDR1 and CDR2 (germline): KGHSH, LQKENI. The CDR3 DNA sequence: TGTGCCAGCTCACCGAGCGAGGCTAACTCCTACGAGCAGTACTTC. Translated: CASSPSEANSYEQYF.

The V call is TRBV25-1, the J call TRBJ2-7, with TRBD2 identical over 7 bases. J was trimmed by 1 base and V by 4 bases; bases with no gene match: 4. Germline lookup yields CDR1 MGHDK and CDR2 SYGVNS. The length of the CDR3 is 14 residues. CDR3 amino acids: CASSAASGSYEQYF. The DNA of the CDR3 is TGTGCCAGCAGTGCTGCTAGCGGTTCCTACGAGCAGTACTTC.

This chain's CDR3 is CASSLNVPQVGLQYF. The CDR3 coding sequence is TGTGCCAGCAGCTTAAATGTCCCACAGGTCGGCCTTCAGTACTTC. The chain uses TRBV7-2 and TRBJ2-4, with D possibly being TRBD1 (5 bases). V was pared by 2 bases and J by 11 bases, with 19 bases between. Germline values: CDR1 SGHTA, CDR2 FQGNSA. The CDR3 is 15 amino acids.

The chain combines TRBV27 with TRBJ1-1, with TRBD1 matching 9 bases. The CDR3 length is 13 residues. Germline V CDR1 and CDR2: MNHEY, SMNVEV (reference sequence). The V gene end was trimmed by 6 bases and the J gene end by 5 bases; junction bases not matched to a gene: 4. The CDR3 DNA reads TGTGCCAGCAGGTGGACAGGGGTAACTGAAGCTTTCTTT. Its translation: CASRWTGVTEAFF.

This clone was observed a few times. The chain is built from TRBV6-5 and TRBJ1-1; 9 positions agree with TRBD1. Germline CDR1 is MNHEY and CDR2 is SVGAGI. Trimming took 7 bases from V and 5 from J; bases not matched to a gene: 11. The CDR3 runs 15 residues. This CDR3 reads CASTRGQGGSTEAFF. The CDR3 nucleotides are TGTGCCAGCACTCGGGGACAGGGAGGAAGTACTGAAGCTTTCTTT.

The chain couples TRBV20-1 to TRBJ1-5; tentative D call: TRBD1 (6 bases). There are 13 residues in the CDR3. Germline V gives CDR1 DFQATT, CDR2 SNEGSKA (reference sequence). V was shortened by 3 bases and J by 5 bases, with 11 bases between the two germline ends. CDR3 in DNA: TGCAGTGCTAGTTACAGGGTCGATCAGCCCCAGCATTTT. Residues: CSASYRVDQPQHF.

This clone showed up just once. V is TRBV15 and J is TRBJ1-6; 8 bases match TRBD1. This CDR3 is built from 17 residues. Germline-derived CDR1 and CDR2 are LNHNV and YYDKDF (reference sequence). The ends lost 3 bases at V and 0 bases at J; junction bases unmatched: 4. The CDR3 loop reads CATSSGTGSSYNSPLHF. CDR3 sequence (DNA): TGTGCCACCAGCAGCGGGACAGGCAGCTCCTATAATTCACCCCTCCACTTT.

This CDR3 reads CASSQDLDRAYEQYF. CDR3 nucleotides: TGTGCCAGCAGCCAAGATCTGGACAGGGCTTACGAGCAGTACTTC. This chain connects TRBV3-1 (or the pseudogene TRBV3-2) to TRBJ2-7; TRBD1 matches at 8 bases. Trimming removed 0 bases from V and 4 bases from J; junction bases left unmatched: 5. The CDR3 length is 15 residues. Germline V CDR1 and CDR2: LGHDT, YNNKEL (reference sequence).

This clone was found a few times. The chain employs TRBV5-4 and TRBJ1-6; D might be TRBD1 (5 bases). Trimming removed 0 bases from V and 5 bases from J, with 15 bases in between. Germline values: CDR1 SGHNT, CDR2 YYREEE (reference sequence). The CDR3 contains 17 residues. CDR3 bases: TGTGCCAGCAGCTTGGGGGGCACTCCTTCTAATAATTCACCCCTCCACTTT. Translation: CASSLGGTPSNNSPLHF.

This chain connects TRBV2 to TRBJ2-1; TRBD2 agrees at 14 bases. The CDR3 is 15 residues long. Trimming cost V 5 bases and J 7 bases; bases outside gene matches: 4. CDR1 and CDR2 from the germline V gene are SNHLY and FYNNEI. The CDR3 protein is CASSRGTSGSNEQFF. Written as DNA, the CDR3 is TGTGCCAGCAGTCGGGGGACTAGCGGGAGTAATGAGCAGTTCTTC.